A single sample gave rise to the 5 T cell receptor beta chains below, sequenced in a study of blood T cell repertoires in COVID-19. Libraries were prepared by immunoSEQ multiplex PCR; TCRdb keeps only in-frame clonotypes and omits some of them. The sample has about 130,000 clones, roughly 80% seen once. The sample was PBMCs or T cells enriched from blood (not recorded which). These receptors were collected from a man in his forties or fifties who had recovered from COVID-19.

The chain links TRBV5-1 to TRBJ1-2; D possibly corresponds to TRBD1 (5 bases). Germline assignment: CDR1 SGHRS and CDR2 YFSETQ. CDR3 length: 12 amino acids. V lost 0 bases to trimming and J lost 6 bases, with 6 bases between them. The CDR3 DNA reads TGCGCCAGCAGCTTGGTGGGGCATGGCTACACCTTC. Translated: CASSLVGHGYTF.

The gene calls are TRBV10-3 and TRBJ1-2; D gene unclear. This CDR3 is 12 amino acids long. Germline values: CDR1 ENHRY, CDR2 SYGVKD. With 3 bases removed from V and 5 bases from J, the gap between germline ends came to 7 bases. The CDR3 here is CAISESGYGYTF. In DNA form, the CDR3 reads TGTGCCATCAGTGAATCGGGGTATGGCTACACCTTC.

The V call is TRBV7-2, the J call TRBJ2-1; D possibly corresponds to TRBD2 (6 bases). The germline gives CDR1 SGHTA, CDR2 FQGNSA. This CDR3 is 15 amino acids long. Trimming removed 5 bases from V and 8 bases from J, with 19 bases in between. DNA for the CDR3: TGTGCCAGCAGCGGGTGGGACTCAAGCCAGCATGAGCAGTTCTTC. It encodes CASSGWDSSQHEQFF. The whole variable domain, filled in from reference TRBV7-2 and TRBJ2-1, reads GAGVSQSPSNKVTEKGKDVELRCDPISGHTALYWYRQSLGQGLEFLIYFQGNSAPDKSGLPSDRFSAERTGGSVSTLTIQRTQQEDSAVYLCASSGWDSSQHEQFFGPGTRLTVL.

The chain couples TRBV9 to TRBJ2-3, with 11 bases matching TRBD2. Trimming cost V 5 bases and J 2 bases; bases outside gene matches: 4. Per germline, CDR1 SGDLS and CDR2 YYNGEE. The CDR3 consists of 15 residues. This CDR3 reads CASSWTSGPTDTQYF. In DNA form, the CDR3 reads TGTGCCAGCAGTTGGACTAGCGGGCCCACAGATACGCAGTATTTT.

The chain joins TRBV4-1 to TRBJ2-7; 8 bases line up with TRBD2. The germline V gene has CDR1 MGHRA and CDR2 YSYEKL. The CDR3 length is 16 residues. The V and J ends lost 0 bases and 1 base, in that order; junction bases with no gene match: 5. The DNA of the CDR3 is TGCGCCAGCAGCCAAGATGGGCGGGGGGAATCCTACGAGCAGTACTTC. The encoded protein is CASSQDGRGESYEQYF.